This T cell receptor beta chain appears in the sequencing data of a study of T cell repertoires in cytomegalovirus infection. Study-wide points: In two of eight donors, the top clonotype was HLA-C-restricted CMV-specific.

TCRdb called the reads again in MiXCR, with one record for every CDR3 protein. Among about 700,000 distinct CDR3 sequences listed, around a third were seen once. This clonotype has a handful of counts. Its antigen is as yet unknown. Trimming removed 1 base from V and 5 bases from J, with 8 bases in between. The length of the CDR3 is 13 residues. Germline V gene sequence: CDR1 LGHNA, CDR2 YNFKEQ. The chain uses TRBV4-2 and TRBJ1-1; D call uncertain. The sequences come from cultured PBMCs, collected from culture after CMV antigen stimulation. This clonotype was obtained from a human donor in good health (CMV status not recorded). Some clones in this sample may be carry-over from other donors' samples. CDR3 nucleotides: TGTGCCAGCAGCCAAGTTTCAGAAACTGAAGCTTTCTTT. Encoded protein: CASSQVSETEAFF.